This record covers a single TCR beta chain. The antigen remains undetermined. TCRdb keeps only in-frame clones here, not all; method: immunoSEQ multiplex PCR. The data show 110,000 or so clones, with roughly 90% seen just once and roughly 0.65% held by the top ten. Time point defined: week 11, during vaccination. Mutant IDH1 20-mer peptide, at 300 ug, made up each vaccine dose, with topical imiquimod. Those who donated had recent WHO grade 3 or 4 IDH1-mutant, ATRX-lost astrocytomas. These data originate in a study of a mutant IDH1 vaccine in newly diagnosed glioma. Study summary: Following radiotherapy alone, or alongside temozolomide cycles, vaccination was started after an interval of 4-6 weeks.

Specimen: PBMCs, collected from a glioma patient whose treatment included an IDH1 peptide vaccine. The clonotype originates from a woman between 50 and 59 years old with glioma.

The CDR3 DNA is TGCGCCAGCAGCCAAGGTGAAGGACCTACAATCTATGAGGAACTGACTAATGAAAAACTGTTTTTT. This codes for CASSQGEGPTIYEELTNEKLFF. The V call is TRBV4-1, the J call TRBJ1-4; D unclear. V lost 1 base and J lost 2, with 29 bases in between. Germline V lookup: CDR1 MGHRA, CDR2 YSYEKL. The CDR3 is 22 residues long.